The 15 T cell receptor beta chains given below trace back to one sample, sequenced in a study of T-cell reconstitution after alpha-beta-depleted transplantation in children. Preparation of the TCRbeta library was carried out with unique molecular identifiers. TCRdb called the PCR reads again in MiXCR, with one record for every CDR3 protein. The sample lists approximately 510,000 distinct CDR3 sequences; 18% were seen once. Sequencing was performed on PBMCs from the stem cell graft donor, taken from the stem cell graft. Receptor source: a human donor who donated a stem cell graft to a child with acute lymphoblastic leukemia.

The rearrangement uses TRBV5-6 and TRBJ2-1; 11 positions agree with TRBD1. The CDR3 consists of 17 residues. The germline gives CDR1 SGHDT, CDR2 YYEEEE. V trimming: 4 bases; J trimming: 6 bases; junction bases outside the gene matches: 12. The CDR3 is CASSEILGQGESNEQFF. DNA of the CDR3: TGTGCCAGCAGCGAAATTTTGGGACAGGGGGAATCCAATGAGCAGTTCTTC.

The CDR3 nucleotides are TGTGCCAGCAGCTCAGACCGGGCCCCATGGGGGCCCCAGCATTTT. It encodes CASSSDRAPWGPQHF. V usage is TRBV7-8 and J usage is TRBJ1-5, with unresolved D. CDR1 SGHVS and CDR2 FQNEAQ come from the germline V gene. Trimming stripped 4 bases from V and 9 bases from J, with 19 bases between. The CDR3 spans 15 residues.

The chain carries TRBV5-1 and TRBJ2-2; 8 positions match TRBD2. Germline values: CDR1 SGHRS, CDR2 YFSETQ. Trimming took 5 bases from V and 2 from J; bases not matched to a gene: 8. The CDR3 spans 16 residues. CDR3 nucleotide sequence: TGCGCCAGCAGAGTGTCGGGACTAGTCAACACCGGGGAGCTGTTTTTT. Translation gives CASRVSGLVNTGELFF.

The chain combines TRBV5-1 with TRBJ2-7; either TRBD1 or TRBD2 may supply D (5 bases each). CDR3 length: 20 amino acids. Trimming took off 2 bases at V and 0 bases at J, with 27 bases between the two ends. Germline-derived CDR1 and CDR2 are SGHRS and YFSETQ. The CDR3 loop reads CASSFAPPGGAGPDSYEQYF. CDR3 DNA: TGCGCCAGCAGCTTTGCCCCCCCAGGAGGAGCAGGGCCGGACTCCTACGAGCAGTACTTC.

CDR3 coding DNA: TGCAGTGCCTCCCTCGGGACAGTGAGCTCCTACGAGCAGTACTTC. Its translation: CSASLGTVSSYEQYF. The chain joins TRBV20-1 to TRBJ2-7, with TRBD1 identical over 7 bases. V shed 6 bases, J shed 0 bases, and the junction held 11 bases outside the gene matches. Germline lookup yields CDR1 DFQATT and CDR2 SNEGSKA (reference sequence). The CDR3 is 15 amino acids.

The gene calls are TRBV12-3 or TRBV12-4 and TRBJ2-2; D gene uncertain. Between the trimmed V and J ends, which lost 3 bases and 9 bases, there was a span of 8 bases. CDR3 length: 12 amino acids. The chain's CDR3 is CASSFLFRELFF. Here the CDR3 DNA reads TGTGCCAGCAGTTTTCTCTTCCGGGAGCTGTTTTTT.

The chain couples TRBV5-6 to TRBJ2-1; tentative D call: TRBD1 (6 bases). Germline CDR1 reads SGHDT; CDR2 reads YYEEEE. V lost 0 bases and J 6 bases, leaving 13 bases between the germline ends. CDR3 length equals 15 residues. In nucleotides, the CDR3 is TGTGCCAGCAGCTTGGCCGGCACAGGGATCAATGAGCAGTTCTTC. The encoded protein is CASSLAGTGINEQFF.

This clonotype was detected a few times. The missing conserved phenylalanine or tryptophan at the end of this CDR3 makes a read error likely. It is unclear where the CDR3 begins or ends on the DNA, so no DNA is shown, and the CDR3 is as TCRdb lists it. The gene calls are TRBV24-1 and TRBJ1-1; the D call of TRBD1 is as the table states it, not checked on the DNA. Including both end residues, the CDR3 is 8 amino acids long. Germline assignment: CDR1 KGHDR and CDR2 SFDVKD. Here the CDR3 reads CATTRDGC.

CDR3 protein: CASSTWDSPNTEAFF. Here the CDR3 DNA reads TGCGCCAGCAGCACTTGGGACAGCCCGAACACTGAAGCTTTCTTT. The genes are TRBV5-1 and TRBJ1-1, with TRBD1 identical over 7 bases. This CDR3 contains 15 residues. With V trimmed by 4 bases and J by 1 base, 7 bases remained unmatched. Looked up from germline, CDR1 is SGHRS and CDR2 is YFSETQ.

The V gene is TRBV6-5, the J gene TRBJ1-1; 10 bases match TRBD1. The CDR3 has 15 amino acids. Germline V gene lookup returns CDR1 MNHEY and CDR2 SVGAGI. The ends lost 2 bases at V and 3 bases at J; junction bases unmatched: 3. DNA of the CDR3: TGTGCCAGCAGTTACCCCGGGACAGGGGACACTGAAGCTTTCTTT. It is translated as CASSYPGTGDTEAFF.

The rearrangement uses TRBV5-6 and TRBJ2-7; D perhaps matches TRBD1 (6 bases). V lost 7 bases, J lost 3 bases, and 20 bases lay in between. CDR1 is SGHDT, CDR2 YYEEEE, per germline. This CDR3 has 15 amino acids. CDR3 coding DNA: TGTGCCAGCGAAGCTCCCGGGACACGAGACTACGAGCAGTACTTC. This translates into CASEAPGTRDYEQYF.

This clonotype appeared a few times. The J gene is TRBJ1-5, the V gene TRBV5-1, with D unresolved. The CDR3 extends over 10 amino acids. The V gene lost 7 bases and the J gene lost 5 bases, with 4 bases spanning the gap. Germline V gene data show CDR1 as SGHRS and CDR2 as YFSETQ. In nucleotides, the CDR3 is TGCGCCAGCCGAGATCAGCCCCAGCATTTT. Its translation: CASRDQPQHF. The complete variable domain, with remaining parts taken from reference TRBV5-1 and TRBJ1-5, reads KAGVTQTPRYLIKTRGQQVTLSCSPISGHRSVSWYQQTPGQGLQFLFEYFSETQRNKGNFPGRFSGRQFSNSRSEMNVSTLELGDSALYLCASRDQPQHFGDGTRLSIL.

In this sample, this clonotype turned up a few times. This sequence joins TRBV5-1 and TRBJ2-3, with TRBD1 as a possible D gene (6 bases). The germline CDR1 and CDR2 sequences are SGHRS and YFSETQ. CDR3 length: 14 residues. V dropped 0 bases and J dropped 4 bases, with 9 bases sitting between them. The CDR3 DNA reads TGCGCCAGCAGCTTGGACAGGGCGGCAGATACGCAGTATTTT. It yields the protein CASSLDRAADTQYF.

This clonotype has only a few counts. The chain recombines TRBV4-2 with TRBJ2-1; 8 bases fit TRBD2. In germline, CDR1 is LGHNA, CDR2 YNFKEQ. The CDR3 is 14 amino acids. V gave up 1 base and J gave up 12 bases; unmatched junction bases: 8. Written as DNA, the CDR3 is TGTGCCAGCAGCCAAGGGGGGAGCGGGAGCCGGCAGTTCTTC. Amino acids: CASSQGGSGSRQFF.

In its sample, this clonotype was seen a few times. The V and J genes are TRBV3-1 and TRBJ1-3; D might be TRBD1 (6 bases). V dropped 7 bases and J dropped 4 bases, with 23 bases sitting between them. Germline CDR1 reads LGHDT; CDR2 reads YNNKEL (reference sequence). The CDR3 extends over 17 amino acids. The CDR3 DNA reads as TGTGCCAGCACCCTCGGAGTGGGGGGCGCGTGGGGAAACACCATATATTTT. Its translation is CASTLGVGGAWGNTIYF.